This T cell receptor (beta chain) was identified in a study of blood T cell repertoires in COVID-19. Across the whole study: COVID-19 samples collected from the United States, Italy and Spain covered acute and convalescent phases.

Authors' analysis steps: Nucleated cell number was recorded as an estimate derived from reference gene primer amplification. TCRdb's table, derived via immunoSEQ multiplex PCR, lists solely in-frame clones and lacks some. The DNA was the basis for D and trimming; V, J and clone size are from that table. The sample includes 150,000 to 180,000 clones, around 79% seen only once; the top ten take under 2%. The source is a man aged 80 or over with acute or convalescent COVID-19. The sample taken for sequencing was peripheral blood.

CDR3 protein: CASSLQGSGYTF. For the CDR3, the DNA is TGTGCCAGCAGTTTGCAGGGCTCTGGCTACACCTTC. The chain links TRBV27 to TRBJ1-2; a weak D match, TRBD1 (5 bases). V lost 3 bases and J 7 bases, leaving 9 bases between the germline ends. The CDR3 has 12 amino acids. From germline, CDR1 is MNHEY and CDR2 SMNVEV (reference sequence).